The entry that follows covers one TCR beta chain sequence. The antigen remains undetermined. 5'RACE with constant-segment primers yielded barcoded, UMI-tagged TCR alpha and TCR beta cDNA libraries. Using its own MiXCR run on the 5' RACE reads, TCRdb lists one record per CDR3 protein. The repertoire holds 150,000 to 200,000 distinct CDR3 sequences, with about a fifth as singletons. Germline V gene lookup returns CDR1 DFQATT and CDR2 SNEGSKA (reference sequence). The V and J ends lost 6 bases and 0 bases respectively, with 8 bases between them. This CDR3 contains 12 residues. The sample originates from a study of T-cell memory formation after mild COVID-19. General observations from the study: Whereas later expanders leaned CD4+, clones contracting day 15 to 85 showed a balanced CD4/CD8 makeup. Cross-reactive memory seemingly joined, as some responding clones were found in pre-infection memory. Researchers could not confirm that second-wave clones peaking on day 37 targeted SARS-CoV-2.

Material for sequencing was PBMCs or a T cell subset sorted from them (not recorded which). The chain employs TRBV20-1 and TRBJ1-2; D is uncertain. This sequence was found in an adult woman who had mild COVID-19 (a few samples of this study predate the infection). Cell type and time point are not known. The CDR3, as DNA: TGCAGTGCAGCAGGATCTAACTATGGCTACACCTTC. As protein: CSAAGSNYGYTF.